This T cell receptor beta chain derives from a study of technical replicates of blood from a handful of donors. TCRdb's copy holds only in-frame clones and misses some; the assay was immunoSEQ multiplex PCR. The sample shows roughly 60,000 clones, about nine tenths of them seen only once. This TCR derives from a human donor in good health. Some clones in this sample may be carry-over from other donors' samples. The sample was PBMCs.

The CDR3 sequence is CAWSGQGYEQYF. As DNA, the CDR3 is TGTGCCTGGAGTGGACAGGGCTACGAGCAGTACTTC. This chain links TRBV30 with TRBJ2-7; TRBD1 matches 7 bases. The CDR3 totals 12 residues. V trimming: 1 base; J trimming: 3 bases; junction bases outside the gene matches: 0. The germline CDR1 and CDR2 sequences are GTSNPN and SVGIG (reference sequence).